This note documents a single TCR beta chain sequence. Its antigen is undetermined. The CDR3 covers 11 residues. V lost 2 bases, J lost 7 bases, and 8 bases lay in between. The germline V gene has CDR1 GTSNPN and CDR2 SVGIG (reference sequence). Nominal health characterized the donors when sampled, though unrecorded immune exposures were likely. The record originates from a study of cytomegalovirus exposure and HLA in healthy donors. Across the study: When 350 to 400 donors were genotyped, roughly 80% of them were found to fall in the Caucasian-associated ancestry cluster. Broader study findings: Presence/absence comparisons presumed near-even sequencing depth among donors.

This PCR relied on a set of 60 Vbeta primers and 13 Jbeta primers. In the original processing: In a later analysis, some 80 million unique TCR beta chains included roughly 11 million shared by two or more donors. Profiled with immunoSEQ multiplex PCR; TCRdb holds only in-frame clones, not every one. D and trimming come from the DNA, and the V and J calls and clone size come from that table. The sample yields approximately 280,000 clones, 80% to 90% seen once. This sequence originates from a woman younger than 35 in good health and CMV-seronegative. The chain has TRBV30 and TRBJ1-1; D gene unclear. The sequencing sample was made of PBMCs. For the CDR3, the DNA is TGTGCCTGGAGTCCGAGAAATGAAGCTTTCTTT. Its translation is CAWSPRNEAFF. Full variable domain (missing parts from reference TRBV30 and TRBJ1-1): SQTIHQWPATLVQPVGSPLSLECTVEGTSNPNLYWYRQAAGRGLQLLFYSVGIGQISSEVPQNLSASRPQDRQFILSSKKLLLSDSGFYLCAWSPRNEAFFGQGTRLTVV.